This TCR beta chain came from a study of cytomegalovirus exposure and HLA in healthy donors. This clone has just a few counts. A multiplex PCR was run with 60 Vbeta primers and 13 Jbeta primers. TCRdb's table, derived via immunoSEQ multiplex PCR, lists solely in-frame clones and lacks some. Seen here are around 150,000 clones, roughly 80% observed once, and the top ten hold approximately 3%. V shed 0 bases and J 2 bases; nucleotides not matched to a gene: 1. CDR1 SGHRS and CDR2 YFSETQ come from the germline V gene. The CDR3 totals 15 residues. The chain joins TRBV5-1 to TRBJ1-4; 7 positions agree with TRBD1. Sequences were obtained from PBMCs. This TCR came from a woman aged 40 to 50 in good health and CMV-seronegative. The DNA of the CDR3 is TGCGCCAGCAGCTTGGAGACAGGGACTAATGAAAAACTGTTTTTT. Translating gives CASSLETGTNEKLFF. Full variable domain (rest looked up from reference TRBV5-1 and TRBJ1-4): KAGVTQTPRYLIKTRGQQVTLSCSPISGHRSVSWYQQTPGQGLQFLFEYFSETQRNKGNFPGRFSGRQFSNSRSEMNVSTLELGDSALYLCASSLETGTNEKLFFGSGTQLSVL.